These T cell receptor beta chains were read from a single sample in a study of identical twins. MiXCR, applied by TCRdb to the 5' RACE reads, yields one record per CDR3 protein. The table shows roughly 1,500,000 distinct CDR3 sequences, with 25% to 35% occurring only once. The sample comprised cord blood. Receptors originate from a newborn girl in good health. CDR3s include the opening cysteine and the closing phenylalanine or tryptophan. The order of the fields is clone size, J gene, D gene, V gene, CDR3 DNA, CDR3 protein. A D gene is named only where the DNA matches it firmly. A row's size may be missing; if present it is once, few, many or a size class.

clone size: .; J gene: TRBJ1-2; D gene: .; V gene: TRBV29-1; CDR3 DNA: TGCAGCGTTGAAGCCGGGTTTAACTATGGCTACACCTTC; CDR3 protein: CSVEAGFNYGYTF
clone size: .; J gene: TRBJ1-1; D gene: .; V gene: TRBV20-1; CDR3 DNA: TGCAGTGCTAGACGGGTCCCGGGTGATGGCACTGAAGCTTTCTTT; CDR3 protein: CSARRVPGDGTEAFF
clone size: few; J gene: TRBJ1-1; D gene: .; V gene: TRBV29-1; CDR3 DNA: TGCAGCGGACGGGGTATAGACAGGAACACTGAAGCTTTCTTT; CDR3 protein: CSGRGIDRNTEAFF
clone size: once; J gene: TRBJ2-1; D gene: .; V gene: TRBV3-1; CDR3 DNA: TGTGCCAGCAGCCAAGTAGTCTTGTCGGCAGCCAAGTCCTACAATGATCAGTTCTTC; CDR3 protein: CASSQVVLSAAKSYNDQFF
clone size: .; J gene: TRBJ2-1; D gene: TRBD2; V gene: TRBV25-1; CDR3 DNA: TGTGCCAGCAGTGGCCACCCGGGACTAGCGGGCCTTAGCTCCTACAATGAGCAGTTCTTC; CDR3 protein: CASSGHPGLAGLSSYNEQFF
clone size: .; J gene: TRBJ2-7; D gene: .; V gene: TRBV28; CDR3 DNA: TGTGCCAGCAGGGTAGAAGGATACGAGCAGTACTTC; CDR3 protein: CASRVEGYEQYF
clone size: .; J gene: TRBJ2-1; D gene: TRBD2; V gene: TRBV20-1; CDR3 DNA: TGCAGTGCCCTCGGGACTAGCGGGGGACGCGAGCAGTTCTTC; CDR3 protein: CSALGTSGGREQFF
clone size: .; J gene: TRBJ1-5; D gene: .; V gene: TRBV12-3/TRBV12-4; CDR3 DNA: TGTGCCAGCGGCTATGAGGGGCGACAGCCCCAGCATTTT; CDR3 protein: CASGYEGRQPQHF
clone size: few; J gene: TRBJ2-7; D gene: TRBD1; V gene: TRBV2; CDR3 DNA: TGTGCCAGCAGTGAAAGTGGACAGGGCGTCTACGAGCAGTACTTC; CDR3 protein: CASSESGQGVYEQYF
clone size: few; J gene: TRBJ1-1; D gene: .; V gene: TRBV2; CDR3 DNA: TGTGCCAGCAGGGTAGACTTTACCATGAACACTGAAGCTTTCTTT; CDR3 protein: CASRVDFTMNTEAFF
clone size: few; J gene: TRBJ2-1; D gene: TRBD2; V gene: TRBV20-1; CDR3 DNA: TGCAGTGCTGCCGGGGGGGCGAGTGACAATGAGCAGTTCTTC; CDR3 protein: CSAAGGASDNEQFF
clone size: .; J gene: TRBJ2-7; D gene: .; V gene: TRBV14; CDR3 DNA: TGTGCCAGCAGCCAAGATCCAGATTCAATAAGCTCCTACGAGCAGTACTTC; CDR3 protein: CASSQDPDSISSYEQYF
clone size: few; J gene: TRBJ2-7; D gene: .; V gene: TRBV6-1; CDR3 DNA: TGTGCCAGCAGTGACCCCAGACAGGTGACCTACGAGCAGTACTTC; CDR3 protein: CASSDPRQVTYEQYF
clone size: .; J gene: TRBJ2-1; D gene: .; V gene: TRBV7-8; CDR3 DNA: TGTGCCAGCAGCTTAGGTCCCCAGGGGTACAATGAGCAGTTCTTC; CDR3 protein: CASSLGPQGYNEQFF
clone size: .; J gene: TRBJ1-6; D gene: TRBD1; V gene: TRBV20-1; CDR3 DNA: TGCAGTGCTTTTATGGGACAGGGGAATTCACCCCTCCACTTT; CDR3 protein: CSAFMGQGNSPLHF
clone size: few; J gene: TRBJ2-1; D gene: .; V gene: TRBV18; CDR3 DNA: TGTGCCAGCTCCCCTCGTGGGACAATTGGGGACAATGAGCAGTTCTTC; CDR3 protein: CASSPRGTIGDNEQFF
clone size: few; J gene: TRBJ2-4; D gene: TRBD2; V gene: TRBV12-5; CDR3 DNA: TGTGCTAGTGGTTTACCGACACCTAGCGGGAGTCCCAATCTACTAGCCAAAAACATTCAGTACTTC; CDR3 protein: CASGLPTPSGSPNLLAKNIQYF
clone size: few; J gene: TRBJ2-1; D gene: .; V gene: TRBV6-1; CDR3 DNA: TGTGCCAGCAGTGAATATCGGCTTGGCAATGAGCAGTTCTTC; CDR3 protein: CASSEYRLGNEQFF
clone size: few; J gene: TRBJ2-7; D gene: .; V gene: TRBV21-1; CDR3 DNA: TGTGCCAGCAGCAAGACCCCAGGGTGCGAGCAGTACTTC; CDR3 protein: CASSKTPGCEQYF
clone size: .; J gene: TRBJ1-2; D gene: .; V gene: TRBV12-3/TRBV12-4; CDR3 DNA: TGTGCCAGCAGAAATTCGGGGTCCTTCTATGGCTACATCTTC; CDR3 protein: CASRNSGSFYGYIF
clone size: .; J gene: TRBJ1-6; D gene: TRBD1; V gene: TRBV28; CDR3 DNA: TGTGCCAGCAGTTTCGACAGGGAGGTTAATTCACCCCTCCACTTT; CDR3 protein: CASSFDREVNSPLHF
clone size: few; J gene: TRBJ2-5; D gene: .; V gene: TRBV29-1; CDR3 DNA: TGCAGCGTTGTCAGGGGCCTGGCTTGGGAGACCCAGTACTTC; CDR3 protein: CSVVRGLAWETQYF
clone size: few; J gene: TRBJ2-3; D gene: TRBD1; V gene: TRBV20-1; CDR3 DNA: TGCAGTGCTCAAAGGACAGGGATAGATACGCAGTATTTT; CDR3 protein: CSAQRTGIDTQYF
clone size: .; J gene: TRBJ2-7; D gene: .; V gene: TRBV25-1; CDR3 DNA: TGTGCCAGCAGTGCCCGGACAGAGAAGCGCTACGAGCAGTACTTC; CDR3 protein: CASSARTEKRYEQYF
clone size: few; J gene: TRBJ2-2; D gene: .; V gene: TRBV24-1; CDR3 DNA: TGTGCCACCAGTGATTTGCGGACTACAGGAACCACCGGGGAGCTGTTTTTT; CDR3 protein: CATSDLRTTGTTGELFF
clone size: many; J gene: TRBJ2-1; D gene: TRBD2; V gene: TRBV20-1; CDR3 DNA: TGCAGTGCTAGAGCGGGGGGGCCCGGCAATGAGCAGTTCTTC; CDR3 protein: CSARAGGPGNEQFF
clone size: .; J gene: TRBJ1-1; D gene: .; V gene: TRBV12-3/TRBV12-4; CDR3 DNA: TGTGCCAGCAGTTTCGGGGGTAGCTTGAACACTGAAGCTTTCTTT; CDR3 protein: CASSFGGSLNTEAFF
clone size: .; J gene: TRBJ2-7; D gene: .; V gene: TRBV9; CDR3 DNA: TGTGCCAGCAGCGAAAAGGGGGGGGCCAATGAGCAGTACTTC; CDR3 protein: CASSEKGGANEQYF
clone size: few; J gene: TRBJ2-2; D gene: .; V gene: TRBV15; CDR3 DNA: TGTGCCACCAGCAGAGATAGAAGGGGGACCGGGGAGCTGTTTTTT; CDR3 protein: CATSRDRRGTGELFF
clone size: few; J gene: TRBJ2-1; D gene: .; V gene: TRBV20-1; CDR3 DNA: TGCAGTGCTAGTATCAGCTCCTACAATGAGCAGTTCTTC; CDR3 protein: CSASISSYNEQFF
clone size: .; J gene: TRBJ2-3; D gene: .; V gene: TRBV12-3/TRBV12-4; CDR3 DNA: TGTGCCAGCACCACCCCACTAGTGGATACGCAGTATTTT; CDR3 protein: CASTTPLVDTQYF
clone size: few; J gene: TRBJ2-7; D gene: .; V gene: TRBV5-1; CDR3 DNA: TGCGCCAGCAGGGAGTCCTGGGCCTACGAGCAGTACTTC; CDR3 protein: CASRESWAYEQYF
clone size: once; J gene: TRBJ2-2; D gene: .; V gene: TRBV9; CDR3 DNA: TGTGCCAGCAGCACCAAGCCAGGGAACACCGGGGAGCTGTTTTTT; CDR3 protein: CASSTKPGNTGELFF
clone size: few; J gene: TRBJ2-3; D gene: .; V gene: TRBV2; CDR3 DNA: TGTGCCAGCATGGGTAGCCTAGGCACAGATACGCAGTATTTT; CDR3 protein: CASMGSLGTDTQYF
clone size: .; J gene: TRBJ2-7; D gene: TRBD1; V gene: TRBV12-3/TRBV12-4; CDR3 DNA: TGTGCCAGCAGTTTACGTGGTCGACAGGGTAGGTCCTACGAGCAGTACTTC; CDR3 protein: CASSLRGRQGRSYEQYF
clone size: few; J gene: TRBJ2-7; D gene: TRBD1; V gene: TRBV7-2; CDR3 DNA: TGTGCCAGCAGCTTAGCGAGCGGACAGGGACACTACGAGCAGTACTTC; CDR3 protein: CASSLASGQGHYEQYF
clone size: .; J gene: TRBJ1-4; D gene: .; V gene: TRBV20-1; CDR3 DNA: TGCAGTGCTAGTAGGGGGATTAATGAAAAACTGTTTTTT; CDR3 protein: CSASRGINEKLFF
clone size: few; J gene: TRBJ2-3; D gene: .; V gene: TRBV10-3; CDR3 DNA: TGTGCCATCAGTGTCGCAGGCCCCGGGGTGGGGCAGTATTTT; CDR3 protein: CAISVAGPGVGQYF
clone size: .; J gene: TRBJ2-5; D gene: .; V gene: TRBV7-2; CDR3 DNA: TGTGCCAGCAGCCCAAGATCCGGGACCCTAGGTGAGCAGTACTTC; CDR3 protein: CASSPRSGTLGEQYF
clone size: few; J gene: TRBJ2-7; D gene: .; V gene: TRBV3-1; CDR3 DNA: TGTGCCAGCAGCCGACTCGACTACGAGCAGTACTTC; CDR3 protein: CASSRLDYEQYF